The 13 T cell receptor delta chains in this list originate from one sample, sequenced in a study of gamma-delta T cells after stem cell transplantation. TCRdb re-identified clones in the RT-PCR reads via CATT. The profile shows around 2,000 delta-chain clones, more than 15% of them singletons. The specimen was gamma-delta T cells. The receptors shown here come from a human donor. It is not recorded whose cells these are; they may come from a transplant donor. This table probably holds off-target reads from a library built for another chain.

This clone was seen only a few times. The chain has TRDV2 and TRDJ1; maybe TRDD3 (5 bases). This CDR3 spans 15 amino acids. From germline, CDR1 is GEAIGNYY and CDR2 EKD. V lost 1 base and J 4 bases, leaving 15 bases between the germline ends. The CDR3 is CACDTAPGANDKLIF. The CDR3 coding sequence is TGTGCCTGTGACACTGCTCCGGGGGCCAACGATAAACTCATCTTT.

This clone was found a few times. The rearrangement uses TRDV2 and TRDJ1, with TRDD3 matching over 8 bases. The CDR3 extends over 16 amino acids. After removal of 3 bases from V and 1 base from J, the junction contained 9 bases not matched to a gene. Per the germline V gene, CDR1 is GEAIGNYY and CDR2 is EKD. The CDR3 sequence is CACDVLGARGTDKLIF. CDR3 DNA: TGTGCCTGTGACGTACTGGGGGCCAGGGGCACCGATAAACTCATCTTT.

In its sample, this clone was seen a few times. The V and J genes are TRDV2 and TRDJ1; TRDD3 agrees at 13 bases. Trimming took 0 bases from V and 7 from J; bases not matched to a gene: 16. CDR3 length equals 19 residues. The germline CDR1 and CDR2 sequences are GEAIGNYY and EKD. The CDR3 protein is CACDTLGGGTGGYEGKLIF. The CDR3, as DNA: TGTGCCTGTGACACCCTCGGCGGAGGTACTGGGGGATACGAGGGTAAACTCATCTTT.

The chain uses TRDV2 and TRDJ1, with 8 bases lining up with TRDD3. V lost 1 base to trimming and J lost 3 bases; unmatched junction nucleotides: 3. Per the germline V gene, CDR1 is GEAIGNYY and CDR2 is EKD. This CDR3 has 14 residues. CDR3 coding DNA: TGTGCCTGTGACACAGTGGGGGATCCCGATAAACTCATCTTT. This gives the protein CACDTVGDPDKLIF.

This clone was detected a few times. CDR3 bases: TGTGCCTGTGACTCCCTTCGGGGCTCCTGGGACACCCGACAGATGTTTTTC. Translation gives CACDSLRGSWDTRQMFF. The V and J genes are TRDV2 and TRDJ3; a possible D gene is TRDD2 (5 bases). This CDR3 has 17 residues. The V gene lost 3 bases and the J gene lost 0 bases, with 11 bases spanning the gap. Germline loops: CDR1 GEAIGNYY, CDR2 EKD.

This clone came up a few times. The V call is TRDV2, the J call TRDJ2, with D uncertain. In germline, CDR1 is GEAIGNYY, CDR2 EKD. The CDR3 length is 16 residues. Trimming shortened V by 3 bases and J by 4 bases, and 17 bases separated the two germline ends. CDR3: CACDPIVRGRTAQLFF. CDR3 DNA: TGTGCCTGTGACCCAATTGTTCGAGGACGGACAGCACAACTCTTCTTT.

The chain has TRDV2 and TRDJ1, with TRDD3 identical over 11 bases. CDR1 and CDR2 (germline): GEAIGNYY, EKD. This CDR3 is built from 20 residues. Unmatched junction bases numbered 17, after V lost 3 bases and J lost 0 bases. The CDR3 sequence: CACDPVNLGDTRSYTDKLIF. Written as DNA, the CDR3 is TGTGCCTGTGACCCCGTCAATCTGGGGGATACTCGGTCGTACACCGATAAACTCATCTTT.

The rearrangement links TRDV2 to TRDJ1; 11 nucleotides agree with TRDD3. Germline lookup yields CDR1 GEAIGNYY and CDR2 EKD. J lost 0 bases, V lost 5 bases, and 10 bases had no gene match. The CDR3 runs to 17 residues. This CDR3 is CACVELGDTAYTDKLIF. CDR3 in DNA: TGTGCCTGTGTTGAGTTGGGGGATACGGCGTACACCGATAAACTCATCTTT.

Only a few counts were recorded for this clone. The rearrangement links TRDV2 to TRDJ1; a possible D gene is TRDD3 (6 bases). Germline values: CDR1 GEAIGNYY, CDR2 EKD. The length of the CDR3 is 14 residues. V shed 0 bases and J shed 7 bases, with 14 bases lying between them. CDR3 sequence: CACDTLGDGTKLIF. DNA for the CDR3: TGTGCCTGTGACACCCTTGGGGATGGGACTAAACTCATCTTT.

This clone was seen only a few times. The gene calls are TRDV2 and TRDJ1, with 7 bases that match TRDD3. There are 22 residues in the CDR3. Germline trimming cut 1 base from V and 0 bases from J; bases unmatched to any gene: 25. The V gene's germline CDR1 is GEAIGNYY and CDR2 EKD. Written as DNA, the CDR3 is TGTGCCTGTGACACGGTTTTGGGGGACCGACGCACGACGCTTAAATACACCGATAAACTCATCTTT. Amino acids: CACDTVLGDRRTTLKYTDKLIF.

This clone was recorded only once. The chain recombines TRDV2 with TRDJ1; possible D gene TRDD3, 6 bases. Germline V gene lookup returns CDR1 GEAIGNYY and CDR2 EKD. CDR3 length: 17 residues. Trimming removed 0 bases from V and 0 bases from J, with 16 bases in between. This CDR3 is CACDTLGASPYTDKLIF. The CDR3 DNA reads TGTGCCTGTGACACCTTGGGGGCCTCCCCGTACACCGATAAACTCATCTTT.

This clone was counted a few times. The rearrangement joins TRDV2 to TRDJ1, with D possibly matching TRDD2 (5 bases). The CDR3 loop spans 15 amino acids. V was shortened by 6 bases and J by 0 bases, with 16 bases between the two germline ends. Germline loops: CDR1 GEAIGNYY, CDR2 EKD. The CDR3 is CACLPLASDTDKLIF. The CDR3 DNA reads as TGTGCCTGTCTTCCCCTTGCCTCGGACACCGATAAACTCATCTTT.

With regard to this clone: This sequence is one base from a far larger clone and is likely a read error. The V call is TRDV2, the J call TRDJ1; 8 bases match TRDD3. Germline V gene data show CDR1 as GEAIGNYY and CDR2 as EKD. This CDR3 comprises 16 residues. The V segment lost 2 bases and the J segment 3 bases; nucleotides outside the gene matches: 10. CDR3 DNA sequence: TGTGCCTGTGACAGCATTACTGGGGGTCAGGCCGATAAACTCATCTTT. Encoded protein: CACDSITGGQADKLIF.